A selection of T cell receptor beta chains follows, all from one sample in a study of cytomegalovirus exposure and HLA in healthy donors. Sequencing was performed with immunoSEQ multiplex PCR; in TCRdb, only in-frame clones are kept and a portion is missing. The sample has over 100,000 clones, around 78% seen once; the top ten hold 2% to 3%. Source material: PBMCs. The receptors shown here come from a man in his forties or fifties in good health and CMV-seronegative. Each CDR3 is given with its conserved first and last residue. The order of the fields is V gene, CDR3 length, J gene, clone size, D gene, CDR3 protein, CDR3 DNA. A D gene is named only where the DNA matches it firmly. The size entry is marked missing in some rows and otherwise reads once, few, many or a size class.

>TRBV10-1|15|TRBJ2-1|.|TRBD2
CASSAVLAGNNEQFF
TGCGCCAGCAGTGCGGTACTAGCGGGGAACAATGAGCAGTTCTTC
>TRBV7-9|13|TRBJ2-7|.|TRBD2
CASRRGESYEQYF
TGTGCCAGCAGGCGGGGGGAGTCCTACGAGCAGTACTTC
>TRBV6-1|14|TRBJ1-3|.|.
CASSSRVTVNTIYF
TGTGCCAGCAGTTCCAGGGTTACTGTAAACACCATATATTTT
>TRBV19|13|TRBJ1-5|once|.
CASSIRGDQPQHF
TGTGCCAGTAGTATACGGGGGGATCAGCCCCAGCATTTT
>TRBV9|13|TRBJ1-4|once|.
CASSGSTNEKLFF
TGTGCCAGCTCGGGGTCAACTAATGAAAAACTGTTTTTT
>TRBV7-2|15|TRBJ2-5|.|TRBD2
CASSDNLAGGATQYF
TGTGCCAGCAGCGATAACCTAGCGGGGGGGGCGACCCAGTACTTC
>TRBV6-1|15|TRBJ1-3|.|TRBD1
CASSGRDRGSYTIYF
TGTGCCAGCAGCGGTCGGGACAGGGGGTCGTACACCATATATTTT
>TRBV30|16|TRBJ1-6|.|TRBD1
CAWTASGGADDSPLHF
TGTGCCTGGACGGCTTCAGGGGGCGCGGATGATTCACCCCTCCACTTT
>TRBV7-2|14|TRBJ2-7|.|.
CASSLRDFFYEQYF
TGTGCCAGCAGCCTACGGGACTTTTTCTACGAGCAGTACTTC
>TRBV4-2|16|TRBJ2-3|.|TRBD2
CASSQASGGLLDTQYF
TGTGCCAGCAGCCAAGCTAGCGGGGGGTTGTTGGATACGCAGTATTTT
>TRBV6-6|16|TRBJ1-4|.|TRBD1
CASSFRDRGNNEKLFF
TGTGCCAGCAGTTTCCGGGACAGGGGAAATAATGAAAAACTGTTTTTT
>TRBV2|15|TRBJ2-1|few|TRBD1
CASSESGQGSNEQFF
TGTGCCAGCAGTGAGTCCGGACAGGGAAGCAATGAGCAGTTCTTC
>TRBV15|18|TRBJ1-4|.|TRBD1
CATSREIDWGQGAGKLFF
TGTGCCACCAGCAGGGAAATTGACTGGGGACAGGGGGCGGGAAAACTGTTTTTT
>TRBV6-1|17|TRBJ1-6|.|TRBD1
CASSEPAGGQGASPLHF
TGTGCCAGCAGTGAACCTGCAGGGGGACAGGGGGCTTCACCCCTCCACTTT
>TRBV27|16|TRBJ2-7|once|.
CASSSGGGQDSYEQYF
TGTGCCAGCAGTTCAGGGGGGGGACAGGATTCCTACGAGCAGTACTTC
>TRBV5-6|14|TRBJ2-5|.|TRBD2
CASSPRPGGETQYF
TGTGCCAGCAGCCCCCGGCCGGGGGGAGAGACCCAGTACTTC
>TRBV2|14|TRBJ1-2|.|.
CASSEGGAGYGYTF
TGTGCCAGCAGTGAGGGGGGGGCCGGCTATGGCTACACCTTC
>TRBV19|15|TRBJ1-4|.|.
CASSLQRDWDEKLFF
TGTGCCAGTAGTCTACAAAGGGACTGGGATGAAAAACTGTTTTTT
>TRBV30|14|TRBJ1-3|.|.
CAWSRGGSGNTIYF
TGTGCCTGGAGTCGCGGGGGCTCTGGAAACACCATATATTTT
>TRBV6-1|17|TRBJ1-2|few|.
CASSGGEGGGEIYGYTF
TGTGCCAGCAGTGGCGGGGAGGGGGGTGGGGAAATATATGGCTACACCTTC
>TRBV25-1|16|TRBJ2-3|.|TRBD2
CASSPRLAGRTDTQYF
TGTGCCAGCAGTCCCAGACTAGCGGGGCGCACAGATACGCAGTATTTT
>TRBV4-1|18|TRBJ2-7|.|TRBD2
CASSQDPPPSGSSYEQYF
TGCGCCAGCAGCCAAGATCCCCCTCCTAGCGGAAGCTCCTACGAGCAGTACTTC
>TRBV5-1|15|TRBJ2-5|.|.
CASSLELAFQETQYF
TGCGCCAGCAGCTTGGAGCTAGCCTTCCAAGAGACCCAGTACTTC
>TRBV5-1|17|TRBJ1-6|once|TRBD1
CASSLLAGQGGNSPLHF
TGCGCCAGCAGCTTATTGGCGGGACAGGGAGGCAATTCACCCCTCCACTTT
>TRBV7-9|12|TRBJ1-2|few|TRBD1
CASSSTGEGYTF
TGTGCCAGCAGCTCGACAGGGGAAGGCTACACCTTC
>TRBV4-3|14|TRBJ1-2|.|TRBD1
CASSHRTGDYGYTF
TGCGCCAGCAGCCATCGCACAGGGGACTATGGCTACACCTTC
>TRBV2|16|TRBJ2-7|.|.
CASTAMGGGQRDEQYF
TGTGCCAGCACCGCAATGGGGGGTGGTCAAAGGGACGAGCAGTACTTC
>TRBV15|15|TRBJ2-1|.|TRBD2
CATSQLAGFFHEQFF
TGTGCCACCAGCCAACTAGCGGGGTTTTTCCATGAGCAGTTCTTC
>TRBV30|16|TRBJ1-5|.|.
CAWSVQGLRINQPQHF
TGTGCCTGGAGTGTACAGGGATTGCGGATAAATCAGCCCCAGCATTTT
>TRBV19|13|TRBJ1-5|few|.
CASSVGREQPQHF
TGTGCCAGTAGCGTTGGGAGGGAGCAGCCCCAGCATTTT
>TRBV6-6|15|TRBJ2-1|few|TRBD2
CASSRGLAGTNEQFF
TGTGCCAGCAGCAGGGGACTAGCGGGGACTAATGAGCAGTTCTTC
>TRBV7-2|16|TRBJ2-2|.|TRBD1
CASSLAGGKNTGELFF
TGTGCCAGCAGCTTAGCAGGGGGCAAGAACACCGGGGAGCTGTTTTTT
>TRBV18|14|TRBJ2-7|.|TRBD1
CASSPSTGAYEQYF
TGTGCCAGCTCACCTTCGACAGGGGCCTACGAGCAGTACTTC
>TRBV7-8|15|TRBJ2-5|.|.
CASSPRPGNQETQYF
TGTGCCAGCAGCCCAAGGCCGGGGAATCAAGAGACCCAGTACTTC
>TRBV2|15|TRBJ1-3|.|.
CASSRFGGSGNTIYF
TGTGCCAGCAGTCGTTTTGGGGGGTCTGGAAACACCATATATTTT
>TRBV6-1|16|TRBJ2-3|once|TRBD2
CASSARGGLAADTQYF
TGTGCCAGCAGTGCCCGGGGGGGGCTAGCTGCAGATACGCAGTATTTT
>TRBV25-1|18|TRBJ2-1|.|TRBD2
CASRGHRRRGVSYNEQFF
TGTGCCAGCAGGGGGCACCGACGGCGGGGGGTCTCCTACAATGAGCAGTTCTTC
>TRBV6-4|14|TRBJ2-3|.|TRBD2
CSSSPGGETDTQYF
TGTTCCAGCAGCCCCGGGGGGGAAACCGATACGCAGTATTTT
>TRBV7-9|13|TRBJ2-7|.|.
CASSFQDFYEQYF
TGTGCCAGCAGCTTCCAGGATTTCTACGAGCAGTACTTC
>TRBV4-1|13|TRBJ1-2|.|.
CASSPGINYGYTF
TGCGCCAGCAGCCCAGGAATTAACTATGGCTACACCTTC
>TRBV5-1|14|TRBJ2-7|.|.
CASSLGRTAYEQYF
TGCGCCAGCAGCTTGGGCAGGACTGCCTACGAGCAGTACTTC
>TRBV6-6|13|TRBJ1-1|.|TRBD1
CASLRGRDTEAFF
TGTGCCAGCCTCAGGGGGCGCGACACTGAAGCTTTCTTT
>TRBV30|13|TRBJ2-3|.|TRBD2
CAWRAGGPNTQYF
TGTGCCTGGAGAGCGGGGGGGCCTAATACGCAGTATTTT
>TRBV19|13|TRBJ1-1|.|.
CATFSAVNTEAFF
TGTGCCACGTTCAGTGCCGTGAACACTGAAGCTTTCTTT
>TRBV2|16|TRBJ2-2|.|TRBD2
CASRRTSGGAGGELFF
TGTGCCAGCAGACGGACTAGCGGGGGGGCGGGCGGGGAGCTGTTTTTT
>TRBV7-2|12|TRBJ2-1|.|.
CASSFSSGEQFF
TGTGCCAGCAGCTTTTCTAGTGGTGAGCAGTTCTTC
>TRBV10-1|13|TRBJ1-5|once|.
CASSEEGAQPQHF
TGCGCCAGCAGTGAGGAGGGTGCGCAGCCCCAGCATTTT
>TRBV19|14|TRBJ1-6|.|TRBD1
CASSPRDRASPPHF
TGTGCCAGTAGTCCCCGGGACAGGGCTTCACCCCCCCACTTT